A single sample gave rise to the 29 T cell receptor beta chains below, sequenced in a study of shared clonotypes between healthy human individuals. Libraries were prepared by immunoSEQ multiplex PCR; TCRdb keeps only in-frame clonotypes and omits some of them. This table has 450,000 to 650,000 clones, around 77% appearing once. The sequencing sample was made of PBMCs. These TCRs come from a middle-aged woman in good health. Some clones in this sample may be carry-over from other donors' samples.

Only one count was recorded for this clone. Here the CDR3 reads CASSPRLFTTDTQYF. The CDR3 DNA reads as TGTGCCAGCAGCCCTAGACTGTTCACCACAGATACGCAGTATTTT. This chain uses TRBV9 with TRBJ2-3; D gene ambiguous. The germline CDR1 and CDR2 sequences are SGDLS and YYNGEE. This CDR3 comprises 15 residues. The V gene lost 4 bases and the J gene lost 2 bases, with 14 bases spanning the gap. The full variable domain, completed using reference TRBV9 and TRBJ2-3, is DSGVTQTPKHLITATGQRVTLRCSPRSGDLSVYWYQQSLDQGLQFLIQYYNGEERAKGNILERFSAQQFPDLHSELNLSSLELGDSALYFCASSPRLFTTDTQYFGPGTRLTVL.

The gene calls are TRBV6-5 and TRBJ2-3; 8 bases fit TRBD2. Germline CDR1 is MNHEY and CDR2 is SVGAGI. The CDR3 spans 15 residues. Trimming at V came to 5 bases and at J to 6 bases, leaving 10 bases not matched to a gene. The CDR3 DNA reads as TGTGCCAGCAGTCTCGCTGTCGGGGGGGCCGATACGCAGTATTTT. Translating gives CASSLAVGGADTQYF.

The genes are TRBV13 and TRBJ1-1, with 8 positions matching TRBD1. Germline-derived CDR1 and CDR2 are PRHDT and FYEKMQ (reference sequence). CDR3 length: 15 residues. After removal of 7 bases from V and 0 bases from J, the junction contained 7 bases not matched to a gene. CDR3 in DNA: TGTGCCAGCACCGTACAGGGGGACCTGAACACTGAAGCTTTCTTT. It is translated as CASTVQGDLNTEAFF.

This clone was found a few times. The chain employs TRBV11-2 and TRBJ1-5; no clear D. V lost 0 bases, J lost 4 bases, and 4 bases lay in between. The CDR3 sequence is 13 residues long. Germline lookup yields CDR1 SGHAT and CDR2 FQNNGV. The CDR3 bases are TGTGCCAGCAGCTTAGACGTAAATCAGCCCCAGCATTTT. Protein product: CASSLDVNQPQHF.

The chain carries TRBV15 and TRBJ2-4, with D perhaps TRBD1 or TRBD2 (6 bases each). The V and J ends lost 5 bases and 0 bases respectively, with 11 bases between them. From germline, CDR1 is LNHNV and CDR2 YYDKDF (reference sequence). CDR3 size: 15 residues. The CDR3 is CATSPGEVAKNIQYF. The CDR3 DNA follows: TGTGCCACCAGCCCAGGGGAGGTAGCCAAAAACATTCAGTACTTC. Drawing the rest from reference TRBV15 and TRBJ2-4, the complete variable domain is DAMVIQNPRYQVTQFGKPVTLSCSQTLNHNVMYWYQQKSSQAPKLLFHYYDKDFNNEADTPDNFQSRRPNTSFCFLDIRSPGLGDTAMYLCATSPGEVAKNIQYFGAGTRLSVL.

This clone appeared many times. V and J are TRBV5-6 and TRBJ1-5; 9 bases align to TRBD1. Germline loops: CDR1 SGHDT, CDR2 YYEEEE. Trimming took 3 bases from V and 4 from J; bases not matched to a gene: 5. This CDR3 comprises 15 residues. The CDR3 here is CASSSGQGQNQPQHF. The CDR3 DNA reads TGTGCCAGCAGCTCGGGACAGGGACAAAATCAGCCCCAGCATTTT. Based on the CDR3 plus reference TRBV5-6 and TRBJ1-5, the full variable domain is DAGVTQSPTHLIKTRGQQVTLRCSPKSGHDTVSWYQQALGQGPQFIFQYYEEEERQRGNFPDRFSGHQFPNYSSELNVNALLLGDSALYLCASSSGQGQNQPQHFGDGTRLSIL.

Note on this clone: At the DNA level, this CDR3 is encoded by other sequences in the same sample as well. CDR3 sequence: CASRLYNEQFF. DNA of the CDR3: TGTGCCAGCAGGCTATACAATGAGCAGTTCTTC. The V call is TRBV2, the J call TRBJ2-1; D is uncertain. Germline CDR1 and CDR2: SNHLY and FYNNEI. This CDR3 has 11 amino acids. V was cut by 6 bases and J by 4 bases, with 4 bases left in between.

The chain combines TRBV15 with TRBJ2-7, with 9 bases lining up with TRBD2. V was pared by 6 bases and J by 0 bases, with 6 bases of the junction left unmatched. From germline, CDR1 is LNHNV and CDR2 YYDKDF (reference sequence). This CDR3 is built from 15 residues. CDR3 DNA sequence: TGTGCCACCAGAAGACTAGCGGACAACTCCTACGAGCAGTACTTC. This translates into CATRRLADNSYEQYF.

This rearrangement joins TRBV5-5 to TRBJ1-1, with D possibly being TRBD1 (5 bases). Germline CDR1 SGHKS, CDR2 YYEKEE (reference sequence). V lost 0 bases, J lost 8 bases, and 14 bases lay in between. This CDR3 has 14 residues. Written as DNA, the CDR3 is TGTGCCAGCAGCTTGGACGGGGCCAGGCGAGAAGCTTTCTTT. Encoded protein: CASSLDGARREAFF.

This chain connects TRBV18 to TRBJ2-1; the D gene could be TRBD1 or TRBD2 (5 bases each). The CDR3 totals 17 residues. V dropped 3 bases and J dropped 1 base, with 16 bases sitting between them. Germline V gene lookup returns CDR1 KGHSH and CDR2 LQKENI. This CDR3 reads CASSPSRDPTSYNEQFF. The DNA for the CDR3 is TGTGCCAGCTCACCGAGTAGGGACCCTACTTCCTACAATGAGCAGTTCTTC. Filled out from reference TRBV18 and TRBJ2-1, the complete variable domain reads NAGVMQNPRHLVRRRGQEARLRCSPMKGHSHVYWYRQLPEEGLKFMVYLQKENIIDESGMPKERFSAEFPKEGPSILRIQQVVRGDSAAYFCASSPSRDPTSYNEQFFGPGTRLTVL.

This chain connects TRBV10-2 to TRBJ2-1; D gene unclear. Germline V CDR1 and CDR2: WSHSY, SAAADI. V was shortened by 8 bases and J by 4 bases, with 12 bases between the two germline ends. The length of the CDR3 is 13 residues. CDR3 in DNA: TGCGCCAGCCGATTGAGCGATTACAATGAGCAGTTCTTC. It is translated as CASRLSDYNEQFF.

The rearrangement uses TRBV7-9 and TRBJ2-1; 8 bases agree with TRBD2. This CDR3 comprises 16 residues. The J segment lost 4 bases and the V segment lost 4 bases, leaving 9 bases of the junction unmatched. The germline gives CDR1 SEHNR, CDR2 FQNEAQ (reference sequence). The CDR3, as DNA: TGTGCCAGCAGCTCCGCTCTAGCGGGCCCTTACAATGAGCAGTTCTTC. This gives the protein CASSSALAGPYNEQFF.

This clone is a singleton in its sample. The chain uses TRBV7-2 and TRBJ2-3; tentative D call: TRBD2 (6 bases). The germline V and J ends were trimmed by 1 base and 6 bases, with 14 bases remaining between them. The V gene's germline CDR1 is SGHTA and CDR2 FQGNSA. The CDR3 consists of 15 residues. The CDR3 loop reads CASSLVRGLADTQYF. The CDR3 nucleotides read TGTGCCAGCAGCTTAGTAAGAGGGCTAGCGGATACGCAGTATTTT.

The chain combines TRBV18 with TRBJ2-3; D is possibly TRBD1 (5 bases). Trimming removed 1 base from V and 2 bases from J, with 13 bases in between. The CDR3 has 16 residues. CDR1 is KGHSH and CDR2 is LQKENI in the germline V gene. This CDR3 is CASSPRQGGHTDTQYF. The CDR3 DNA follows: TGTGCCAGCTCACCACGCCAGGGTGGGCACACAGATACGCAGTATTTT. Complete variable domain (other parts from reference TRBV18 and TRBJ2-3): NAGVMQNPRHLVRRRGQEARLRCSPMKGHSHVYWYRQLPEEGLKFMVYLQKENIIDESGMPKERFSAEFPKEGPSILRIQQVVRGDSAAYFCASSPRQGGHTDTQYFGPGTRLTVL.

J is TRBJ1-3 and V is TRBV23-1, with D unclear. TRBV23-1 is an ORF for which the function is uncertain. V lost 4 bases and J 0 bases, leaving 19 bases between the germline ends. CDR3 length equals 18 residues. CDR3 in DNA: TGCGCCAGCAGTCTTCTCGAGGGTGTGGGGTTCTCTGGAAACACCATATATTTT. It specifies CASSLLEGVGFSGNTIYF.

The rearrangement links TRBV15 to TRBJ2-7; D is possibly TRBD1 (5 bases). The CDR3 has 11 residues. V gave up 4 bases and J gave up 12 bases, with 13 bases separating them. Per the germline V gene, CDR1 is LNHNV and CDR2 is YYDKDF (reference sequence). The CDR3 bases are TGTGCCACCAGCAACAGGCAGGTTCTGTACTTC. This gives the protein CATSNRQVLYF.

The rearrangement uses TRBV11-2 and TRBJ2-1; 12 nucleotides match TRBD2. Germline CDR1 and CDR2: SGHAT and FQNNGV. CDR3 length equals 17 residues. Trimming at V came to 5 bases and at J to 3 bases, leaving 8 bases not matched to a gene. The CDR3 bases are TGTGCCAGCAGCAGGGCTAGCGGGAGGGCCGACTACAATGAGCAGTTCTTC. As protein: CASSRASGRADYNEQFF.

Written as DNA, the CDR3 is TGTGCCAGCAGCTTAGTGCGATCGGCGGAGGTTGGTACGGGCGAGCAGTACTTC. It yields the protein CASSLVRSAEVGTGEQYF. The rearrangement uses TRBV7-9 and TRBJ2-7, with D perhaps matching TRBD2 (5 bases). The CDR3 spans 18 residues. Trimming left V 1 base short and J 6 bases short, with 25 bases between. CDR1 is SEHNR, CDR2 FQNEAQ, per germline (reference sequence).

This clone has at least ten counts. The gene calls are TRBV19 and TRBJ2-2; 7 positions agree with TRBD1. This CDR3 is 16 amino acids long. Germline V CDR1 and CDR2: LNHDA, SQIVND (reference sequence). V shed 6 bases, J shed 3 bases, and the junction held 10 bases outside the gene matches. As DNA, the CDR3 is TGTGCCAGTAGAAAGGGACAGTTCCTCGACACCGGGGAGCTGTTTTTT. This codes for CASRKGQFLDTGELFF.

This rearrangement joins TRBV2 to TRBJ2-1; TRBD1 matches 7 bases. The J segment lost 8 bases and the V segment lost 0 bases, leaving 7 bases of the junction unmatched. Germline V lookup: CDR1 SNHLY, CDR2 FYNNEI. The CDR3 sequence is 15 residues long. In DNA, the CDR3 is TGTGCCAGCAGTGAAGCACGGACAGGCAGATATGAGCAGTTCTTC. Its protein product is CASSEARTGRYEQFF.

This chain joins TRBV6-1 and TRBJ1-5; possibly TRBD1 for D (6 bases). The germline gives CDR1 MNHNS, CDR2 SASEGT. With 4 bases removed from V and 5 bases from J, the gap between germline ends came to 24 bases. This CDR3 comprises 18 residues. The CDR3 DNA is TGTGCCAGCAGTGTCACCACCCCTGGACAGAGCATCGATCAGCCCCAGCATTTT. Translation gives CASSVTTPGQSIDQPQHF.

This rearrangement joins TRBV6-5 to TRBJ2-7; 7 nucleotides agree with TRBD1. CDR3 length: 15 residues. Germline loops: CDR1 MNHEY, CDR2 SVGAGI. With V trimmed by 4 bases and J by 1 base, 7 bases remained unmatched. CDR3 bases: TGTGCCAGCAGTTCCCGACGACAGGGTTCCTACGAGCAGTACTTC. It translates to CASSSRRQGSYEQYF.

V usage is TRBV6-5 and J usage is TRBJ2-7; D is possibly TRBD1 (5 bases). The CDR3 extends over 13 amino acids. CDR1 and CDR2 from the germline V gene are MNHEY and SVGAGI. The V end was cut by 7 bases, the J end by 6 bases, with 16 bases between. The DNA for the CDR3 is TGTGCCAGCAAAGGGCTACAGGTATCCGAGCAGTACTTC. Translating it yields CASKGLQVSEQYF.

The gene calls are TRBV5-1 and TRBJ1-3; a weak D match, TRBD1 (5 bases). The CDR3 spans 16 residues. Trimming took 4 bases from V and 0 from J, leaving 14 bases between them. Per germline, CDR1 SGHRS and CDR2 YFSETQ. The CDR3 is CASSTGDGRSGNTIYF. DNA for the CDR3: TGCGCCAGCAGCACCGGGGACGGCCGCTCTGGAAACACCATATATTTT. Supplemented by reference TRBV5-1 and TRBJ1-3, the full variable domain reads KAGVTQTPRYLIKTRGQQVTLSCSPISGHRSVSWYQQTPGQGLQFLFEYFSETQRNKGNFPGRFSGRQFSNSRSEMNVSTLELGDSALYLCASSTGDGRSGNTIYFGEGSWLTVV.

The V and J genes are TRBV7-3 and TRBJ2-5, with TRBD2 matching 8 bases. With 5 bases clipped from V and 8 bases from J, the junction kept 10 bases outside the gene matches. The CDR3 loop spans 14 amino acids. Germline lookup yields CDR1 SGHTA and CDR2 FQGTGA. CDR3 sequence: CASSPLAVPGTQYF. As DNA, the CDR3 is TGTGCCAGCAGCCCACTAGCGGTCCCGGGCACCCAGTACTTC.

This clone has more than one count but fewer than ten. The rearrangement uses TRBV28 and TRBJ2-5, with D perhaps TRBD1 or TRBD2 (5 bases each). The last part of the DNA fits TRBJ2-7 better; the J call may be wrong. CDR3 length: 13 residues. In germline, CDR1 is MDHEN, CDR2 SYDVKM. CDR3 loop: CASGTGPTYEQYF. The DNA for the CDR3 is TGTGCCAGCGGTACGGGACCGACCTACGAGCAGTACTTC.

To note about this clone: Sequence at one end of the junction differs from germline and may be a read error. CDR3 sequence: CASSEPGLAGGGHF. CDR3 bases: TGTGCCAGCAGTGAACCGGGACTAGCGGGAGGAGGGCACTTC. This chain joins TRBV6-1 and TRBJ2-7, with 15 bases matching TRBD2. CDR1 and CDR2 (germline): MNHNS, SASEGT. The CDR3 runs 14 residues.

Here the CDR3 reads CAWSVIRGPVDRGYTF. The CDR3, as DNA: TGTGCCTGGAGTGTAATCCGGGGCCCAGTCGACCGTGGCTACACCTTC. The genes are TRBV30 and TRBJ1-2; possible D gene TRBD1, 5 bases. The V end was cut by 0 bases, the J end by 7 bases, with 21 bases between. This CDR3 contains 16 residues. Germline lookup yields CDR1 GTSNPN and CDR2 SVGIG (reference sequence).

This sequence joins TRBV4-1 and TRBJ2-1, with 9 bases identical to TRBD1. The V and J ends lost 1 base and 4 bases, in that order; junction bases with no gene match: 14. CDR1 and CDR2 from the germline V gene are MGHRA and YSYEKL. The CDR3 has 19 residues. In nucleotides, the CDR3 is TGCGCCAGCAGCCAAGTCCATGGCCCGGGACAGGGAAAATACAATGAGCAGTTCTTC. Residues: CASSQVHGPGQGKYNEQFF.